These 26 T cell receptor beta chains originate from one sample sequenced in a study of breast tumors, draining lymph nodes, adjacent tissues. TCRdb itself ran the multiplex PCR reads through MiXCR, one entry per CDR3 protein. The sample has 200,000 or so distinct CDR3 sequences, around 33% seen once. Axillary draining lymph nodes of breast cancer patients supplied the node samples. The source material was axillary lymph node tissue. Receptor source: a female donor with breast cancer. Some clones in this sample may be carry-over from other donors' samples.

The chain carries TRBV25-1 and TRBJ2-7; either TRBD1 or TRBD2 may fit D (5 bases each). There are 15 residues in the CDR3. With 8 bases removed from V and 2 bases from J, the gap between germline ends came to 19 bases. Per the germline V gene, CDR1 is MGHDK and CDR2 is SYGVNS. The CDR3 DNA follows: TGTGCCAGCGCCAAAGGGTCGGGACCTCCCTACGAGCAGTACTTC. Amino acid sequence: CASAKGSGPPYEQYF.

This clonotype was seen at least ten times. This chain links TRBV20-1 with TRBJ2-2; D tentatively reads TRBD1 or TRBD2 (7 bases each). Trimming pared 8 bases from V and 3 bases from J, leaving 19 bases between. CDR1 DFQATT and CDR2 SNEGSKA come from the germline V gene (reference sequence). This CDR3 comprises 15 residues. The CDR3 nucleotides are TGCAGTTTTTCGCAGGGAGGGGGCGACACCGGGGAGCTGTTTTTT. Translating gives CSFSQGGGDTGELFF.

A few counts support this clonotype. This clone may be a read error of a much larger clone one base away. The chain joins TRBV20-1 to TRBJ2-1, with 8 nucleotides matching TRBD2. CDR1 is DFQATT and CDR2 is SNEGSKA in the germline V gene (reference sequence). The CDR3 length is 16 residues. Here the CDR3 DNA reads TGCAGTGCTAGAGATTCGTTGACTAGCGCCTACAATGGGCAGTTCTTC. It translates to CSARDSLTSAYNGQFF.

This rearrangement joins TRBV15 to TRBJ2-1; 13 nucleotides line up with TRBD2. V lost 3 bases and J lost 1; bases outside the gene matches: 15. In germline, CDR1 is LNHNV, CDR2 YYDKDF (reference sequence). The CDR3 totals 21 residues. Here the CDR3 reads CATSSPESRTSGRKSYNEQFF. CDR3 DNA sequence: TGTGCCACCAGCAGTCCCGAGTCACGGACTAGCGGGAGAAAATCCTACAATGAGCAGTTCTTC. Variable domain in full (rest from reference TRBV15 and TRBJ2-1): DAMVIQNPRYQVTQFGKPVTLSCSQTLNHNVMYWYQQKSSQAPKLLFHYYDKDFNNEADTPDNFQSRRPNTSFCFLDIRSPGLGDTAMYLCATSSPESRTSGRKSYNEQFFGPGTRLTVL.

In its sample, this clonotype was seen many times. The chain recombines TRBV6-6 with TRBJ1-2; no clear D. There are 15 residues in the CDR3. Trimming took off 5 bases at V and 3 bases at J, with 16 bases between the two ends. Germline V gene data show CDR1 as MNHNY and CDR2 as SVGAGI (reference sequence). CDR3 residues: CASSLVGQDHYGYTF. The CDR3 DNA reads TGTGCCAGCAGTCTCGTAGGGCAGGACCACTATGGCTACACCTTC.

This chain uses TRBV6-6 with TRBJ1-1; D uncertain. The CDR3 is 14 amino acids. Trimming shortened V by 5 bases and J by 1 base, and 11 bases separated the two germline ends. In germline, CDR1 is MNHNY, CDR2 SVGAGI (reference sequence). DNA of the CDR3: TGTGCCAGCAGTGAATTGTTAGGGAACACTGAAGCTTTCTTT. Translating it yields CASSELLGNTEAFF.

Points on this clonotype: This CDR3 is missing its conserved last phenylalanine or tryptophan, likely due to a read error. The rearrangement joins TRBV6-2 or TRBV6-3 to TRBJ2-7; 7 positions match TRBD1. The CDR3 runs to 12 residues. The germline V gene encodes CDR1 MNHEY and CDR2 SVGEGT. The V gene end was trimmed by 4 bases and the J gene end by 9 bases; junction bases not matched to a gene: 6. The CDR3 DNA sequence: TGTGCCAGCAGTTGGGACAGCGAAAGGCAGTACCTC. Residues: CASSWDSERQYL.

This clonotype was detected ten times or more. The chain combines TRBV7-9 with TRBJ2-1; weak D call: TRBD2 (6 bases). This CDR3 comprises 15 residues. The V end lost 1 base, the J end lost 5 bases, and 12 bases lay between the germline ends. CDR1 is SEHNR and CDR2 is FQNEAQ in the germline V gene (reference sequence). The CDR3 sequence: CASSLVGGAHNEQFF. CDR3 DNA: TGTGCCAGCAGCTTAGTGGGCGGGGCTCACAATGAGCAGTTCTTC. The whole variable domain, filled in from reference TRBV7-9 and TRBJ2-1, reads DTGVSQNPRHKITKRGQNVTFRCDPISEHNRLYWYRQTLGQGPEFLTYFQNEAQLEKSRLLSDRFSAERPKGSFSTLEIQRTEQGDSAMYLCASSLVGGAHNEQFFGPGTRLTVL.

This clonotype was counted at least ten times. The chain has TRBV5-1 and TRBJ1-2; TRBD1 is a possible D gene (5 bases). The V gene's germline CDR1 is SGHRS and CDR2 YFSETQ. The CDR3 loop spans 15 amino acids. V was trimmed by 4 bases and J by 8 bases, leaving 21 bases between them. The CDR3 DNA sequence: TGCGCCAGCAGCCCAACCCGGGGCGAGAGCCGCGGCTACACCTTC. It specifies CASSPTRGESRGYTF.

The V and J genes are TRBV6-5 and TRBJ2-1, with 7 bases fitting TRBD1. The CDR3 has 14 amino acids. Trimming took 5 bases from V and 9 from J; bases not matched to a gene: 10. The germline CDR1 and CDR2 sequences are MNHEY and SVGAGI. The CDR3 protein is CASSHPTGSGEQFF. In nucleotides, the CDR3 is TGTGCCAGCAGTCACCCGACAGGGAGTGGTGAGCAGTTCTTC.

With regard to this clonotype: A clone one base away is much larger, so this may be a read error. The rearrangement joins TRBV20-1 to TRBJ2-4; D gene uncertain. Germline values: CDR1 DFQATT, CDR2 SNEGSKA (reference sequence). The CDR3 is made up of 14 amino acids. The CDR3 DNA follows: TGCAGTGCTAGAAAGAACAGAGCCAAAACCATTCAGTACTTC. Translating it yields CSARKNRAKTIQYF.

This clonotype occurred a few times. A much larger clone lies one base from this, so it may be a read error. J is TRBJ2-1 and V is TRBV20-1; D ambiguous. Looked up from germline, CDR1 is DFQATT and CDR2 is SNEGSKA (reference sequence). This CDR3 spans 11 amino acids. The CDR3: CSARVHNEQSF. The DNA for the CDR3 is TGCAGTGCTAGAGTCCACAATGAGCAGTCCTTC.

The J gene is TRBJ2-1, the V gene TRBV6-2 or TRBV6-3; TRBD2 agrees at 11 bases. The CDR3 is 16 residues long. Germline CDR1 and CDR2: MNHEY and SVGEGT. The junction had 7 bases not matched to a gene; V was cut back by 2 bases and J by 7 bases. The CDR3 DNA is TGTGCCAGCAGTTACGGGACTAGCGGTTTAGGAAATGAGCAGTTCTTC. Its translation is CASSYGTSGLGNEQFF.

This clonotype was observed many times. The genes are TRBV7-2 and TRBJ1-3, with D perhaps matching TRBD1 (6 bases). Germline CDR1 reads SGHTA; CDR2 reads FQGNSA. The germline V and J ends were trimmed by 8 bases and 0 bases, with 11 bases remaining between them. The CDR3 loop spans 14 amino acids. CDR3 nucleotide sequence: TGTGCCAGCGTAGACAGGAGCTCTGGAAACACCATATATTTT. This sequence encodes CASVDRSSGNTIYF.

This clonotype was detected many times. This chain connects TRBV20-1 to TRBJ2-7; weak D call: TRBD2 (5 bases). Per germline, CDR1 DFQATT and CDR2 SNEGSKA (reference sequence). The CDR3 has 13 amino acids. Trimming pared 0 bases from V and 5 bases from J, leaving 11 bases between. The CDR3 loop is CSARDRRADEQYF. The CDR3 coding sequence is TGCAGTGCTAGAGATCGGCGGGCGGACGAGCAGTACTTC.

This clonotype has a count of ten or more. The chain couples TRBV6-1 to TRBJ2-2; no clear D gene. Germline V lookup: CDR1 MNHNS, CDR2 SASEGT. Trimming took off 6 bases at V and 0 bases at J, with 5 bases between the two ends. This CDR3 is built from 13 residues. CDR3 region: CASSATNTGELFF. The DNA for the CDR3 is TGTGCCAGCAGCGCCACGAACACCGGGGAGCTGTTTTTT.

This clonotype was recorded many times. The CDR3 region is CASSRQVGQGGQPQHF. The CDR3 nucleotides read TGTGCCAGCAGCCGACAGGTTGGGCAAGGGGGTCAGCCCCAGCATTTT. The V and J genes are TRBV6-6 and TRBJ1-5; tentatively, D is TRBD1 (6 bases). Germline loops: CDR1 MNHNY, CDR2 SVGAGI (reference sequence). The V gene lost 6 bases and the J gene lost 6 bases, with 21 bases spanning the gap. The CDR3 has 16 residues.

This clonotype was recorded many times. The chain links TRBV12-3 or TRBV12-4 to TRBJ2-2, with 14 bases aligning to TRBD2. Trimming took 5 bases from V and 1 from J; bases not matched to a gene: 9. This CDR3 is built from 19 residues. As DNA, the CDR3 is TGTGCCAGCAGTACCATCGCCGGGACTAGCGGGAGGAACACCGGGGAGCTGTTTTTT. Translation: CASSTIAGTSGRNTGELFF.

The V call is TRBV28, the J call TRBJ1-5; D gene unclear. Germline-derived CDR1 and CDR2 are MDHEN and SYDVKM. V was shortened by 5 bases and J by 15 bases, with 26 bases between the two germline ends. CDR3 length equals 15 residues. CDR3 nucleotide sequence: TGTGCCAGCAGTCCCTTAGAGGAAAGATCAGCCCGGAGGCATTTT. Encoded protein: CASSPLEERSARRHF.

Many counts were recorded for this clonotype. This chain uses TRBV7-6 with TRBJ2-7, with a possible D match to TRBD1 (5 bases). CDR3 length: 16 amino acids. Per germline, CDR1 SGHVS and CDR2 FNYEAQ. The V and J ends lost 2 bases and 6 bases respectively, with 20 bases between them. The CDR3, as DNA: TGTGCCAGCAGCTTACCCCCCCCCAGGGATAAAGGCGAGCAGTACTTC. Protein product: CASSLPPPRDKGEQYF.

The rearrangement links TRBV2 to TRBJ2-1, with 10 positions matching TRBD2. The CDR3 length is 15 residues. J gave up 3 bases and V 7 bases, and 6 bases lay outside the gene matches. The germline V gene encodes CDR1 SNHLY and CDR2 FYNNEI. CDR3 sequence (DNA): TGTGCCAGCATGGCTGGACTAGCGGACTACAATGAGCAGTTCTTC. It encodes CASMAGLADYNEQFF.

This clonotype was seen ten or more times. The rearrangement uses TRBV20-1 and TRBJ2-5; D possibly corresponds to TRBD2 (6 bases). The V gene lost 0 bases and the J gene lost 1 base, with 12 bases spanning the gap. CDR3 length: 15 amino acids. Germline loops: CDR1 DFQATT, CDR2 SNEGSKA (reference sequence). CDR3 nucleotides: TGCAGTGCTAGAGATCGAAAGGGACTCCAAGAGACCCAGTACTTC. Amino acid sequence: CSARDRKGLQETQYF.

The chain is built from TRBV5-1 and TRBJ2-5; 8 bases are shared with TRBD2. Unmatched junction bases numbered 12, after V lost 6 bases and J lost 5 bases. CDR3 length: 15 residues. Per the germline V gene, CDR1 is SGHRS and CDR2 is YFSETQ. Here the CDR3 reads CASTPGGGSEETQYF. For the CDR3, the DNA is TGCGCCAGCACGCCCGGGGGGGGGAGTGAGGAGACCCAGTACTTC.

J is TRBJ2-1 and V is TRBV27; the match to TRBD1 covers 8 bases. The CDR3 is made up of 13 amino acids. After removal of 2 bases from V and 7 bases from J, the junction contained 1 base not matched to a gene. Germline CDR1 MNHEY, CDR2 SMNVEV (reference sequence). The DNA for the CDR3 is TGTGCCAGCAGTTTAGACAGGGGTAATGAGCAGTTCTTC. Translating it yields CASSLDRGNEQFF.

The CDR3 here is CASTPTGEGRDEQFF. The CDR3, as DNA: TGTGCCAGCACCCCGACTGGAGAGGGACGCGATGAGCAGTTCTTC. The gene calls are TRBV28 and TRBJ2-1; the D call may be TRBD1 or TRBD2 (5 bases each). Germline values: CDR1 MDHEN, CDR2 SYDVKM. The CDR3 runs 15 residues. Trimming shortened V by 7 bases and J by 8 bases, and 21 bases separated the two germline ends.

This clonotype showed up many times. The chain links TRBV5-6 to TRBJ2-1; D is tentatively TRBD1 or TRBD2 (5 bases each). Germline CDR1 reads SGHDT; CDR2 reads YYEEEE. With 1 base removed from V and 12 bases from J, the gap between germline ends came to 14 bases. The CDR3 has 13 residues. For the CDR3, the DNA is TGTGCCAGCAGCTTGACTAGGCAGGGCGGGCAGTTCTTC. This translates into CASSLTRQGGQFF.